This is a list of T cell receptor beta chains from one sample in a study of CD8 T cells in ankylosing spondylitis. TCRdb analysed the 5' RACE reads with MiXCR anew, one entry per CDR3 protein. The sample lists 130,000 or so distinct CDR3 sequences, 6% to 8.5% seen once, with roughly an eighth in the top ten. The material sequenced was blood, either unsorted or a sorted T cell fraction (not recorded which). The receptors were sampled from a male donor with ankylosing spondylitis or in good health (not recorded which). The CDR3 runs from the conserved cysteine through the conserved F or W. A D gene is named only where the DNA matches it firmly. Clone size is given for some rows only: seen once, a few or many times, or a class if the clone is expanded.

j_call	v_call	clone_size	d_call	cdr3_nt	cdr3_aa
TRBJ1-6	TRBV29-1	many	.	TGCAGCGTATGCCAAGAGATAAATTCACCCCTCCACTTT	CSVCQEINSPLHF
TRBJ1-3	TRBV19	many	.	TGTGCCAGTACCCCCTCATCGGGGGCCCCCGGAAACACCATATATTTT	CASTPSSGAPGNTIYF
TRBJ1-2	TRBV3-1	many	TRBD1	TGTGCCAGCAGCCCCGACACCGGACAGGTCTATGGCTACACCTTC	CASSPDTGQVYGYTF
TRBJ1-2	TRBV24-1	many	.	TGTGCCACCAGTGTTAACACCCACTATGGCTACACCTTC	CATSVNTHYGYTF
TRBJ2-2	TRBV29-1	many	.	TGCAGCGTTGAAGACTGGGGCTTAAACACCGGGGAGCTGTTTTTT	CSVEDWGLNTGELFF
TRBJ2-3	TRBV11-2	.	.	TGTGCCAGCAGCTTAGGTTTCGGGGATACGCAGTATTTT	CASSLGFGDTQYF
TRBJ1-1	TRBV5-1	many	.	TGCGCCAGCAGCTTGGGCCTAGCAAGAGCTTTCTTT	CASSLGLARAFF
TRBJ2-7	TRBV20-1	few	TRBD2	TGCAGTGCTGCCCGCGGGGGATCCTCCTACGAGCAGTACTTC	CSAARGGSSYEQYF
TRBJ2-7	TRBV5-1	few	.	TGCGCCAGCAGCCTCTCGGGGAAGGACGAGCAGTACTTC	CASSLSGKDEQYF
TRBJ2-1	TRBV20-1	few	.	TGCAGTGCTAGAGATCGCGGGTTTGACTACAATGAGCAGTTCTTC	CSARDRGFDYNEQFF
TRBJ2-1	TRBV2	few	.	TGTGCCAGCAGTGAGGGGGCCCGGCCGTTCTTC	CASSEGARPFF
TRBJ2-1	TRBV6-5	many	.	TGTGCCAGCAGTTATTTGGGACGGGATGAGCAGTTCTTC	CASSYLGRDEQFF
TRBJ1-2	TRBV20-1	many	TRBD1	TGCAGTGCTAGAGAGCCCGACAGGGGGGACTATGGCTACACCTTC	CSAREPDRGDYGYTF
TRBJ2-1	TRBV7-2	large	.	TGTGCCAGCAGCTTCGACGCTAGCTCCTACAATGAGCAGTTCTTC	CASSFDASSYNEQFF
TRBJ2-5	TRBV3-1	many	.	TGTGCCAGCAGCCAAGATGATGCAGTTCAAGAGACCCAGTACTTC	CASSQDDAVQETQYF
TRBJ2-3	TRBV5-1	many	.	TGCGCCAGCAGCTTGGCTGATACGCAGTATTTT	CASSLADTQYF
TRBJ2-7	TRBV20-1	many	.	TGCAGTGCAAACCCAGCGGCCCCCTACGAGCAGTACTTC	CSANPAAPYEQYF
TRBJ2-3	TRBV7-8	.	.	TGTGCCAGCAGCTCACAATTCGTAGGGGAGGTTTCTGCGGATACGCAGTATTTT	CASSSQFVGEVSADTQYF
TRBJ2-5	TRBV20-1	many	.	TGCAGTGCTCTAGCCCTAGCCAGCCAAGAGACCCAGTACTTC	CSALALASQETQYF
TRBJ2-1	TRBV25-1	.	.	TGTGCCAGCAGTGAATATACCCCCCTAATGGGATCCTACAATGAGCAGTTCTTC	CASSEYTPLMGSYNEQFF
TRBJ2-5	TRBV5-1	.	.	TGCGCCAGCAACATTCAAAGAGGACTCCAAGAGACCCAGTACTTC	CASNIQRGLQETQYF
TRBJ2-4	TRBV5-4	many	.	TGTGCCAGCAGCTTGGAGGGGGGCGGGACCAAAAACATTCAGTACTTC	CASSLEGGGTKNIQYF
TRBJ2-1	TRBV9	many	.	TGTGCCAGCAGCGGGGGGGCCAGGAATGAGCAGTTCTTC	CASSGGARNEQFF
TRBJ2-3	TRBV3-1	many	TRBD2	TGTGCCAGCAGCCAAGCCCCTAGCGGGGGCGATACGCAGTATTTT	CASSQAPSGGDTQYF
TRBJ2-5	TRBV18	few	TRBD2	TGTGCCAGCTCACCTTGGACTAGAGAGACCCAGTACTTC	CASSPWTRETQYF
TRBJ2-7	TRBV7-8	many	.	TGTGCCAGCAGCCACCAGGGACGGAGCTCCTACGAGCAGTACTTC	CASSHQGRSSYEQYF
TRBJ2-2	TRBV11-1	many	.	TGTGCCAGCAGACCCGCTTCGAACACCGGGGAGCTGTTTTTT	CASRPASNTGELFF